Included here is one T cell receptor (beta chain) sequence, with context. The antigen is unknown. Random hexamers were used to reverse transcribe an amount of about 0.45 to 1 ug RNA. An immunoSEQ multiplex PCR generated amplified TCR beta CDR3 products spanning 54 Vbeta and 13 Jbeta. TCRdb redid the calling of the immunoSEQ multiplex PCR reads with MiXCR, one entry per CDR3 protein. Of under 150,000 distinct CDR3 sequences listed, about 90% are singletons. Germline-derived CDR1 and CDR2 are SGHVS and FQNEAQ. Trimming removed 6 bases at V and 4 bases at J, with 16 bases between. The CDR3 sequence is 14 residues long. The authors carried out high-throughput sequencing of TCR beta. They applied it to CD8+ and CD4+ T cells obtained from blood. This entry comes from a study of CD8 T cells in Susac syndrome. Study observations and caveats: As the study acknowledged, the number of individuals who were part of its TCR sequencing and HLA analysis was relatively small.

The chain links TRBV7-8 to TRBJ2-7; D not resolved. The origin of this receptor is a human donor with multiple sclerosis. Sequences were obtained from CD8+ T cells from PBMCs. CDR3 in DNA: TGTGCCAGCAGTAAGGACGCTCTCCTTTACGAGCAGTACTTC. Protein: CASSKDALLYEQYF.